This T cell receptor (beta chain) was identified in a study of CD8 T cells in Susac syndrome. While CD8+ and CD4+ T cells were isolated negatively, TEMRA cells were enriched by FACS. Between the trimmed V and J ends, which lost 4 bases and 3 bases, there was a span of 13 bases. CDR3 length equals 15 residues. The germline CDR1 and CDR2 sequences are LNHDA and SQIVND (reference sequence). Random hexamers served to reverse transcribe roughly 0.45 to 1 ug RNA. The TCR beta CDR3 was amplified by immunoSEQ multiplex PCR across 54 Vbeta, 13 Jbeta. TCRdb fed the immunoSEQ multiplex PCR reads into MiXCR, producing one record per CDR3 protein. The sample has fewer than 250,000 distinct CDR3 sequences, 90% to 95% seen once.

Sample: CD8+ T cells from PBMCs. The chain recombines TRBV19 with TRBJ2-1, with unresolved D. The TCR was taken from a human donor with multiple sclerosis. The CDR3 loop is CASSKSETIYNEQFF. The CDR3 DNA reads as TGTGCCAGTAGTAAGTCGGAAACTATCTACAATGAGCAGTTCTTC.